A single sample gave rise to the 10 T cell receptor beta chains below, sequenced in a study of T cell responses to AZD1222 COVID-19 vaccine. Only in-frame clones appear in the TCRdb table, and some are missing; sequencing was by immunoSEQ multiplex PCR. The sample has about 130,000 clones, about nine tenths seen once. The sample in question was peripheral blood, obtained on day 0 of AZD1222 vaccination. The receptors were sampled from an adult in good health.

A remark on this clone: The same CDR3 also results from other DNA sequences found in this sample. The chain carries TRBV15 and TRBJ1-2, with unresolved D. Germline V gene sequence: CDR1 LNHNV, CDR2 YYDKDF (reference sequence). V was cut by 0 bases and J by 6 bases, with 8 bases left in between. This CDR3 region has 13 residues. CDR3 in amino acids: CATSREEGDGYTF. The DNA for the CDR3 is TGTGCCACCAGCAGAGAGGAGGGTGATGGCTACACCTTC.

This clone occurred a few times. The chain is built from TRBV9 and TRBJ1-5; no definite D call. The CDR3 is 15 amino acids. V was clipped by 0 bases and J by 7 bases, with 14 bases between them. In germline, CDR1 is SGDLS, CDR2 YYNGEE. The CDR3 sequence: CASSVAPGSSQPQHF. CDR3 DNA sequence: TGTGCCAGCAGCGTAGCTCCGGGGAGTAGCCAGCCCCAGCATTTT.

The rearrangement uses TRBV28 and TRBJ1-2; D is perhaps TRBD1 (6 bases). V was pared by 5 bases and J by 8 bases, with 12 bases between. The CDR3 is made up of 12 amino acids. Germline assignment: CDR1 MDHEN and CDR2 SYDVKM. The CDR3 protein is CASSIQGSGYTF. The CDR3 DNA reads as TGTGCCAGCAGTATACAGGGAAGCGGCTACACCTTC.

This clone was picked up one time. This chain uses TRBV4-1 with TRBJ1-5; D is uncertain. CDR1 is MGHRA and CDR2 is YSYEKL in the germline V gene. The CDR3 sequence is 13 residues long. Trimming removed 1 base at V and 5 bases at J, with 6 bases between. The CDR3 protein is CASSQGPDQPQHF. CDR3 in DNA: TGCGCCAGCAGCCAAGGCCCCGATCAGCCCCAGCATTTT.

Only one count was recorded for this clone. The chain uses TRBV9 and TRBJ1-1; D unresolved. Germline CDR1 is SGDLS and CDR2 is YYNGEE. This CDR3 spans 14 amino acids. The V end was cut by 0 bases, the J end by 1 base, with 7 bases between. In DNA form, the CDR3 reads TGTGCCAGCAGCGTAGGCTTAAGGAACACTGAAGCTTTCTTT. It encodes CASSVGLRNTEAFF.

The chain employs TRBV6-2 or TRBV6-3 and TRBJ2-2; the match to TRBD1 covers 7 bases. CDR3 length: 13 residues. With 5 bases clipped from V and 5 bases from J, the junction kept 2 bases outside the gene matches. In germline, CDR1 is MNHEY, CDR2 SVGEGT. CDR3 in DNA: TGTGCCAGCAGTACAGGGGTAACCGGGGAGCTGTTTTTT. This sequence encodes CASSTGVTGELFF.

The genes are TRBV11-3 and TRBJ2-7, with TRBD1 as a possible D gene (5 bases). Germline V gene lookup returns CDR1 SGHNT and CDR2 YENEEA. The CDR3 sequence is 15 residues long. Trimming cost V 0 bases and J 1 base, with 10 bases left between them. The chain's CDR3 is CASSLDGRASYEQYF. The CDR3 region has the DNA TGTGCCAGCAGCTTAGATGGCAGGGCGTCCTACGAGCAGTACTTC.

CDR3 region: CASSTGTGVRETQYF. Written as DNA, the CDR3 is TGCGCCAGCAGCACCGGGACAGGGGTTAGGGAGACCCAGTACTTC. The gene calls are TRBV5-1 and TRBJ2-5, with 10 bases that match TRBD1. Trimming removed 4 bases from V and 5 bases from J; junction bases left unmatched: 8. The CDR3 contains 15 residues. CDR1 SGHRS and CDR2 YFSETQ come from the germline V gene.

The CDR3, as DNA: TGTGCCAGCAGCCGACAGGGGTACTCCTATAATTCACCCCTCCACTTT. This encodes CASSRQGYSYNSPLHF. This chain uses TRBV11-1 with TRBJ1-6, with 8 bases aligning to TRBD1. The germline CDR1 and CDR2 sequences are SGHAT and FQDESV (reference sequence). The CDR3 contains 16 residues. The V gene end was trimmed by 5 bases and the J gene end by 0 bases; junction bases not matched to a gene: 3. Full variable domain (outside the CDR3, taken from reference TRBV11-1 and TRBJ1-6): EAEVAQSPRYKITEKSQAVAFWCDPISGHATLYWYRQILGQGPELLVQFQDESVVDDSQLPKDRFSAERLKGVDSTLKIQPAELGDSAMYLCASSRQGYSYNSPLHFGNGTRLTVT.

In nucleotides, the CDR3 is TGTGCCAGCAGTGAATATATTCGGGAGATAGCCAAAAACATTCAGTACTTC. Its protein is CASSEYIREIAKNIQYF. The genes are TRBV25-1 and TRBJ2-4, with D perhaps matching TRBD2 (6 bases). The CDR3 contains 17 residues. Trimming took 0 bases from V and 0 from J, leaving 12 bases between them. CDR1 is MGHDK and CDR2 is SYGVNS in the germline V gene.